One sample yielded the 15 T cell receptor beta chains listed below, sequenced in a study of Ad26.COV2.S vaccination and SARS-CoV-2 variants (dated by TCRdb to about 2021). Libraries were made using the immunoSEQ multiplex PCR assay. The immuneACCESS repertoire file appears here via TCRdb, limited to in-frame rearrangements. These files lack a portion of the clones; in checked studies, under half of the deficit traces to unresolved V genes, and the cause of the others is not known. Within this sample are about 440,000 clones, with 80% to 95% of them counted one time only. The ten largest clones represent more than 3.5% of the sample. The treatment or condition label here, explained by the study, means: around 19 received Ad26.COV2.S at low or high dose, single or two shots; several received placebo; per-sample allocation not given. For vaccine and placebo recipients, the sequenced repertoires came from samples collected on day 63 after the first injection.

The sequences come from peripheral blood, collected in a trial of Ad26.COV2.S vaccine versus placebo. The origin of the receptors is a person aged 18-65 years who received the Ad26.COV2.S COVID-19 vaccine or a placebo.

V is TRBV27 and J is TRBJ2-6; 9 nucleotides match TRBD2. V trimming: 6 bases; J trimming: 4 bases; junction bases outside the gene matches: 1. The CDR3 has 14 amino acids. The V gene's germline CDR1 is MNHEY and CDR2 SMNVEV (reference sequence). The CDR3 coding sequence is TGTGCCAGCAGGCGGGGGGGCGGGGCCAACGTCCTGACTTTC. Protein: CASRRGGGANVLTF.

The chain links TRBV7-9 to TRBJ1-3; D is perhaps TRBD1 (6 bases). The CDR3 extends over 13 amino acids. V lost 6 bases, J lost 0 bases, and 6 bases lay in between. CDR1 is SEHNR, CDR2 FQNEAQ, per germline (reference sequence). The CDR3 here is CASRTGSGNTIYF. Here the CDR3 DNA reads TGTGCCAGCAGGACAGGCTCTGGAAACACCATATATTTT.

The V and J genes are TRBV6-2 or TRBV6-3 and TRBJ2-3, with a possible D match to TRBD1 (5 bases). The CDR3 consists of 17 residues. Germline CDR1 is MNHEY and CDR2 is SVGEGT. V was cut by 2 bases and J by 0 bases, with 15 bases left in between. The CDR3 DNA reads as TGTGCCAGCAGTTACCCCTGGACAAAATCTAGCACAGATACGCAGTATTTT. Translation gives CASSYPWTKSSTDTQYF.

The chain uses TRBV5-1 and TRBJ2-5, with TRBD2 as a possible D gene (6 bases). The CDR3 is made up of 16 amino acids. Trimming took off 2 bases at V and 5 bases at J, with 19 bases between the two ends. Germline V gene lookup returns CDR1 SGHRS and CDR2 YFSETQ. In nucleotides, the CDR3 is TGCGCCAGCAGCTTCGGGAGTAGCTCCCCTATGGAGACCCAGTACTTC. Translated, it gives CASSFGSSSPMETQYF. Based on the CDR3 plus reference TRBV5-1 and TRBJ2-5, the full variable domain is KAGVTQTPRYLIKTRGQQVTLSCSPISGHRSVSWYQQTPGQGLQFLFEYFSETQRNKGNFPGRFSGRQFSNSRSEMNVSTLELGDSALYLCASSFGSSSPMETQYFGPGTRLLVL.

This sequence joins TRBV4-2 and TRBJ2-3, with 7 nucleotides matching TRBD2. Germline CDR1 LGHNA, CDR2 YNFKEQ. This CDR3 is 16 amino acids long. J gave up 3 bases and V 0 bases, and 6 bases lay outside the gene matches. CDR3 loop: CASSQDMAGVTDTQYF. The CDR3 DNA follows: TGTGCCAGCAGCCAAGATATGGCGGGAGTAACAGATACGCAGTATTTT.

CDR3 coding DNA: TGTGCCAGTAGTACCAAACCTCCTCGCAGAACACTTATAAACTCTGGGGCCAACGTCCTGACTTTC. This translates into CASSTKPPRRTLINSGANVLTF. This chain links TRBV19 with TRBJ2-6; D is unresolved. Per germline, CDR1 LNHDA and CDR2 SQIVND (reference sequence). The CDR3 is made up of 22 amino acids. With 4 bases removed from V and 0 bases from J, the gap between germline ends came to 28 bases.

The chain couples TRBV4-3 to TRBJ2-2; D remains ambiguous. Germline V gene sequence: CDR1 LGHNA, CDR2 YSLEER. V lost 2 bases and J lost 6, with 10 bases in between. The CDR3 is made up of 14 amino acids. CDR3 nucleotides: TGCGCCAGCAGCCAATCCGAAGGGTCCGGGGAGCTGTTTTTT. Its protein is CASSQSEGSGELFF.

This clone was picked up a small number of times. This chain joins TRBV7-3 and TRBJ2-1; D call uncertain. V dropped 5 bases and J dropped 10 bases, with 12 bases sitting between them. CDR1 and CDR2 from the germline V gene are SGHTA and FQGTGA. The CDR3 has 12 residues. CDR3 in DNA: TGTGCCAGCAGCAAGTCCGGGTTGGAGCAGTTCTTC. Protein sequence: CASSKSGLEQFF. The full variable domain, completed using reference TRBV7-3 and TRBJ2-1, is GAGVSQTPSNKVTEKGKYVELRCDPISGHTALYWYRQSLGQGPEFLIYFQGTGAADDSGLPNDRFFAVRPEGSVSTLKIQRTERGDSAVYLCASSKSGLEQFFGPGTRLTVL.

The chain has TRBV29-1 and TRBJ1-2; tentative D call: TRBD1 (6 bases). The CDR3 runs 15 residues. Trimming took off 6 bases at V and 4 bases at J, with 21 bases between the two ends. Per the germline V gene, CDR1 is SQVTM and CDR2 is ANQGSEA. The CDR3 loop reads CSVLKSGVSGYGYTF. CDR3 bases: TGCAGCGTACTGAAATCAGGGGTCAGTGGCTATGGCTACACCTTC.

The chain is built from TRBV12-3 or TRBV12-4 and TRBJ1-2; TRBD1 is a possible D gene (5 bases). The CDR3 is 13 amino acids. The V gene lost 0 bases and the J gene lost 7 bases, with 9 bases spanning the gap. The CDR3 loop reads CASSLAVGGGYTF. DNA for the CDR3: TGTGCCAGCAGTTTAGCAGTGGGGGGTGGCTACACCTTC.

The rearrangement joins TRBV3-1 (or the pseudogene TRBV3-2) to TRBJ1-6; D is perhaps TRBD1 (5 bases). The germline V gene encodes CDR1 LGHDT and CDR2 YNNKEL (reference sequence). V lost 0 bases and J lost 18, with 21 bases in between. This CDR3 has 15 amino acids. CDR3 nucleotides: TGTGCCAGCAGCCAAGATCCCCTCGGGAGCAGGGCACCCCACTTT. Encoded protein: CASSQDPLGSRAPHF.

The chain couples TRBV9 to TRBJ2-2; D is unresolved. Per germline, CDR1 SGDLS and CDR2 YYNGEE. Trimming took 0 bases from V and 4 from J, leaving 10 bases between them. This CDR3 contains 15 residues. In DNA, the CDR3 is TGTGCCAGCAGCGTAGATGACACACTCACCGGGGAGCTGTTTTTT. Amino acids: CASSVDDTLTGELFF.

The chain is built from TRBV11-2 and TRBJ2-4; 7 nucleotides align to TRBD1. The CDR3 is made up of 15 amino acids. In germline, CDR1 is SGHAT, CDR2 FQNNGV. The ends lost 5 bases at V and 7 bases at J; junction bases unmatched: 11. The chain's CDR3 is CASSLPTGVPNIQYF. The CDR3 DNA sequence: TGTGCCAGCAGCCTCCCAACAGGGGTCCCGAACATTCAGTACTTC.

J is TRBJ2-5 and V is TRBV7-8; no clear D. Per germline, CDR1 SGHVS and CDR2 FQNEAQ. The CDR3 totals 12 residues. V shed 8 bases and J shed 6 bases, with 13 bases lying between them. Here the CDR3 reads CASGPDLKTQYF. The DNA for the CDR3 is TGTGCCAGCGGACCGGACCTAAAGACCCAGTACTTC.

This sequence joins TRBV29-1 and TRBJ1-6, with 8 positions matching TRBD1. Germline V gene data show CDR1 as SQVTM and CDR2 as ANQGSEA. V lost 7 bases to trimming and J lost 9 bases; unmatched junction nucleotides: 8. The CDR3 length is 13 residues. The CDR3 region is CSAQTGDTSPLHF. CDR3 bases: TGCAGCGCCCAGACAGGGGATACTTCACCCCTCCACTTT.